Shown below are 21 T cell receptor beta chains from a single sample sequenced in a study of cytomegalovirus exposure and HLA in healthy donors. It was with 60 Vbeta and 13 Jbeta primers that the PCR ran. Libraries were prepared by immunoSEQ multiplex PCR; TCRdb keeps only in-frame clonotypes and omits some of them. This sample lists 180,000 or so clones; its ten largest clones have about 0.8%. Specimen: PBMCs. The receptors shown here come from a woman aged 18-29 years in good health and CMV-seropositive.

The chain employs TRBV7-2 and TRBJ2-1; TRBD1 matches at 9 bases. The CDR3 has 15 amino acids. Germline V gene data show CDR1 as SGHTA and CDR2 as FQGNSA. After removal of 1 base from V and 7 bases from J, the junction contained 5 bases not matched to a gene. This CDR3 reads CASSLGGTGRNEQFF. CDR3 DNA: TGTGCCAGCAGCTTAGGCGGGACAGGGAGGAATGAGCAGTTCTTC.

The chain employs TRBV2 and TRBJ1-2, with 9 bases fitting TRBD1. Germline V gene lookup returns CDR1 SNHLY and CDR2 FYNNEI. The CDR3 totals 13 residues. Trimming cost V 5 bases and J 3 bases; bases outside gene matches: 1. The CDR3 DNA sequence: TGTGCCAGCAGTTGGGACAGGGACTATGGCTACACCTTC. Its translation: CASSWDRDYGYTF.

This chain joins TRBV5-1 and TRBJ1-2, with a possible D match to TRBD1 (5 bases). CDR1 and CDR2 from the germline V gene are SGHRS and YFSETQ. The CDR3 runs 12 residues. Trimming took off 4 bases at V and 8 bases at J, with 12 bases between the two ends. CDR3 sequence reads: CASSTGAGGYTF. In nucleotides, the CDR3 is TGCGCCAGCAGCACTGGGGCAGGAGGCTACACCTTC.

The rearrangement links TRBV2 to TRBJ1-2; D unresolved. Germline loops: CDR1 SNHLY, CDR2 FYNNEI. V lost 2 bases, J lost 7 bases, and 8 bases lay in between. CDR3 length: 12 amino acids. CDR3 residues: CASSEFGSGYTF. In DNA form, the CDR3 reads TGTGCCAGCAGTGAATTTGGGAGTGGCTACACCTTC.

The chain employs TRBV4-1 and TRBJ2-7, with TRBD1 as a possible D gene (6 bases). Trimming left V 4 bases short and J 3 bases short, with 7 bases between. Germline V gene data show CDR1 as MGHRA and CDR2 as YSYEKL. This CDR3 comprises 12 residues. CDR3 bases: TGCGCCAGCAGCCCGGACAGCTACGAGCAGTACTTC. This sequence encodes CASSPDSYEQYF.

The chain uses TRBV6-1 and TRBJ2-7, with TRBD2 as a possible D gene (5 bases). V was pared by 6 bases and J by 2 bases, with 14 bases between. This CDR3 contains 14 residues. The germline CDR1 and CDR2 sequences are MNHNS and SASEGT. The CDR3: CASRGLLDAYEQYF. The CDR3 bases are TGTGCCAGCAGAGGACTTTTAGATGCCTACGAGCAGTACTTC.

Here the CDR3 reads CASRYTSGKGQETQYF. The CDR3 nucleotides read TGTGCCAGCAGGTACACTAGCGGGAAGGGACAAGAGACCCAGTACTTC. This sequence joins TRBV6-6 and TRBJ2-5, with 10 nucleotides matching TRBD2. V trimming: 6 bases; J trimming: 2 bases; junction bases outside the gene matches: 9. CDR1 is MNHNY, CDR2 SVGAGI, per germline (reference sequence). The CDR3 sequence is 16 residues long.

The chain joins TRBV7-2 to TRBJ2-3; 8 nucleotides match TRBD2. The V segment lost 1 base and the J segment 4 bases; nucleotides outside the gene matches: 4. The CDR3 has 15 amino acids. Germline CDR1 reads SGHTA; CDR2 reads FQGNSA. CDR3 DNA: TGTGCCAGCAGCTTAGTGGTAGCGGGGCCAGATACGCAGTATTTT. It is translated as CASSLVVAGPDTQYF.

This chain joins TRBV4-1 and TRBJ1-2; 7 bases agree with TRBD1. From germline, CDR1 is MGHRA and CDR2 YSYEKL. The J segment lost 4 bases and the V segment lost 1 base, leaving 3 bases of the junction unmatched. This CDR3 has 14 amino acids. The CDR3 DNA sequence: TGCGCCAGCAGCCAAGCCGGGACAGTCTATGGCTACACCTTC. Protein sequence: CASSQAGTVYGYTF.

The CDR3 sequence is CASSVALAGGYEQFF. DNA for the CDR3: TGTGCCAGCAGCGTAGCACTAGCGGGGGGGTATGAGCAGTTCTTC. The chain employs TRBV9 and TRBJ2-1; 13 bases fit TRBD2. Germline loops: CDR1 SGDLS, CDR2 YYNGEE. This CDR3 region has 15 residues. J was trimmed by 8 bases and V by 0 bases; bases with no gene match: 2. The variable domain in full, completed from reference TRBV9 and TRBJ2-1, reads DSGVTQTPKHLITATGQRVTLRCSPRSGDLSVYWYQQSLDQGLQFLIQYYNGEERAKGNILERFSAQQFPDLHSELNLSSLELGDSALYFCASSVALAGGYEQFFGPGTRLTVL.

This chain connects TRBV18 to TRBJ2-3, with TRBD2 matching 10 bases. Germline CDR1 reads KGHSH; CDR2 reads LQKENI. Trimming removed 3 bases from V and 3 bases from J; junction bases left unmatched: 12. The CDR3 totals 18 residues. The CDR3 DNA reads TGTGCCAGCTCACCGGGGCTAGCGGGAGTATCCGGTACAGATACGCAGTATTTT. This sequence encodes CASSPGLAGVSGTDTQYF.

This chain joins TRBV18 and TRBJ1-1; no clear D gene. Deletions cut 1 base from V and 0 bases from J, with 6 bases between. Germline CDR1 KGHSH, CDR2 LQKENI. This CDR3 region has 14 residues. CDR3 coding DNA: TGTGCCAGCTCACCACAGAGCCTGAACACTGAAGCTTTCTTT. Translation: CASSPQSLNTEAFF. Complete variable domain (other parts from reference TRBV18 and TRBJ1-1): NAGVMQNPRHLVRRRGQEARLRCSPMKGHSHVYWYRQLPEEGLKFMVYLQKENIIDESGMPKERFSAEFPKEGPSILRIQQVVRGDSAAYFCASSPQSLNTEAFFGQGTRLTVV.

The genes are TRBV7-8 and TRBJ2-7, with TRBD2 matching 13 bases. V dropped 2 bases and J dropped 7; count of bases not matched to a gene: 5. This CDR3 region has 15 residues. Germline assignment: CDR1 SGHVS and CDR2 FQNEAQ. CDR3: CASSLPGLAGYEQYF. Here the CDR3 DNA reads TGTGCCAGCAGCTTACCGGGACTAGCGGGATATGAGCAGTACTTC.

The V and J genes are TRBV29-1 and TRBJ2-5; 8 bases line up with TRBD1. J was trimmed by 2 bases and V by 7 bases; bases with no gene match: 9. The germline gives CDR1 SQVTM, CDR2 ANQGSEA. CDR3 length: 14 residues. CDR3 DNA sequence: TGCAGCGACCAAGGGACAGGATCGCAAGAGACCCAGTACTTC. This codes for CSDQGTGSQETQYF.

The CDR3 sequence is CASSDWLGTDTQYF. Here the CDR3 DNA reads TGCGCCAGCAGTGACTGGCTGGGCACAGATACGCAGTATTTT. The genes are TRBV10-2 and TRBJ2-3, with D unresolved. Trimming took off 3 bases at V and 1 base at J, with 8 bases between the two ends. The CDR3 loop spans 14 amino acids. In germline, CDR1 is WSHSY, CDR2 SAAADI.

This sequence joins TRBV5-1 and TRBJ2-7; D is unresolved. Trimming left V 4 bases short and J 2 bases short, with 16 bases between. The CDR3 consists of 15 residues. From germline, CDR1 is SGHRS and CDR2 YFSETQ. CDR3 nucleotide sequence: TGCGCCAGCAGCCAAGGAAACAGAGACGCCTACGAGCAGTACTTC. Amino acid sequence: CASSQGNRDAYEQYF. Combining the CDR3 with reference TRBV5-1 and TRBJ2-7 gives the whole variable domain KAGVTQTPRYLIKTRGQQVTLSCSPISGHRSVSWYQQTPGQGLQFLFEYFSETQRNKGNFPGRFSGRQFSNSRSEMNVSTLELGDSALYLCASSQGNRDAYEQYFGPGTRLTVT.

J is TRBJ1-3 and V is TRBV19; maybe TRBD1 (6 bases). The CDR3 is 17 residues long. Germline V gene lookup returns CDR1 LNHDA and CDR2 SQIVND (reference sequence). V lost 5 bases and J 4 bases, leaving 21 bases between the germline ends. The CDR3 spells CASSFPQGGLGGNTIYF. The CDR3 region has the DNA TGTGCCAGTAGTTTTCCACAGGGCGGTCTTGGAGGAAACACCATATATTTT.

V is TRBV7-9 and J is TRBJ2-5, with 8 bases lining up with TRBD2. V shed 5 bases, J shed 2 bases, and the junction held 13 bases outside the gene matches. This CDR3 comprises 17 residues. CDR1 is SEHNR, CDR2 FQNEAQ, per germline (reference sequence). The CDR3 spells CASSLKIAGRTQETQYF. The CDR3 nucleotides are TGTGCCAGCAGCCTGAAGATAGCGGGACGAACACAAGAGACCCAGTACTTC.

The chain uses TRBV7-9 and TRBJ2-3; 8 nucleotides agree with TRBD2. Germline lookup yields CDR1 SEHNR and CDR2 FQNEAQ (reference sequence). After removal of 0 bases from V and 0 bases from J, the junction contained 5 bases not matched to a gene. CDR3 length: 17 residues. In DNA form, the CDR3 reads TGTGCCAGCAGCTTAGCGGGGATAGCGGGAAGCACAGATACGCAGTATTTT. Its protein is CASSLAGIAGSTDTQYF.

The chain combines TRBV7-2 with TRBJ1-2; 11 bases line up with TRBD1. The CDR3 covers 15 residues. J lost 8 bases, V lost 5 bases, and 10 bases had no gene match. CDR1 is SGHTA and CDR2 is FQGNSA in the germline V gene. For the CDR3, the DNA is TGTGCCAGCAGCAACCGGGACAGGGGGAGCGTGGGCTACACCTTC. Protein product: CASSNRDRGSVGYTF.

CDR3 nucleotides: TGTGCCAGCAGCCAAGAATTCGTGGGCGGGGGGCCCCCGGATACGCAGTATTTT. Its translation: CASSQEFVGGGPPDTQYF. V gene TRBV4-2 combines with J gene TRBJ2-3, with 8 bases identical to TRBD2. From germline, CDR1 is LGHNA and CDR2 YNFKEQ. The CDR3 is 18 residues long. V dropped 0 bases and J dropped 6; count of bases not matched to a gene: 14.